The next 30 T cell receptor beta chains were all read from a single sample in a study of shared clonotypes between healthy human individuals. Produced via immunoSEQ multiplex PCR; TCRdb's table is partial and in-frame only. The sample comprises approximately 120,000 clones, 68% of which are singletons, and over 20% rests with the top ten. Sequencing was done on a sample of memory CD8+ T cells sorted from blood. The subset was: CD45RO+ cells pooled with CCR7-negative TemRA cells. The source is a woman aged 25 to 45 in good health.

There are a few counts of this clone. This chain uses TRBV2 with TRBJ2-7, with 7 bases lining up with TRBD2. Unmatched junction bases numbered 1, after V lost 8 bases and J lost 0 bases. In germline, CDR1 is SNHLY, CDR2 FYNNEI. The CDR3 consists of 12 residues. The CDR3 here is CASGGVSYEQYF. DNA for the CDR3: TGTGCCAGCGGGGGGGTCTCCTACGAGCAGTACTTC.

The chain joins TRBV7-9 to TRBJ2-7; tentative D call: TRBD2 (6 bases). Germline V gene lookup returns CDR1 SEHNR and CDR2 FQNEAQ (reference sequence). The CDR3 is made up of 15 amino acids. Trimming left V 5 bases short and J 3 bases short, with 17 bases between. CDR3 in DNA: TGTGCCAGCAGCCCCCATTCGGGACTCCACTACGAGCAGTACTTC. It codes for CASSPHSGLHYEQYF.

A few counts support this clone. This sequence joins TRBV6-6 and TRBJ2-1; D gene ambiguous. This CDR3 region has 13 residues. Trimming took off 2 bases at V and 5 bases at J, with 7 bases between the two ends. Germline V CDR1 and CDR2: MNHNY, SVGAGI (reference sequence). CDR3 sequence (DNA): TGTGCCAGCAGTTACGGTGGCCACAATGAGCAGTTCTTC. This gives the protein CASSYGGHNEQFF.

The CDR3 sequence: CASSPSGLGTYNEQFF. CDR3 nucleotides: TGTGCCAGCAGTCCATCAGGGTTGGGGACGTACAATGAGCAGTTCTTC. V gene TRBV28 combines with J gene TRBJ2-1, with D perhaps matching TRBD1 or TRBD2 (5 bases each). Trimming removed 5 bases at V and 4 bases at J, with 18 bases between. The germline V gene has CDR1 MDHEN and CDR2 SYDVKM. The CDR3 is 16 amino acids. Filled out from reference TRBV28 and TRBJ2-1, the complete variable domain reads DVKVTQSSRYLVKRTGEKVFLECVQDMDHENMFWYRQDPGLGLRLIYFSYDVKMKEKGDIPEGYSVSREKKERFSLILESASTNQTSMYLCASSPSGLGTYNEQFFGPGTRLTVL.

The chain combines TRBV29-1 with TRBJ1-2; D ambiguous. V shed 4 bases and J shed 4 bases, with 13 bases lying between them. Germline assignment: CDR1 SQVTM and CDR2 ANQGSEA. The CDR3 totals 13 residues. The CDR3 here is CSVVEGLLYGYTF. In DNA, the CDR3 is TGCAGCGTTGTCGAGGGTCTCCTCTATGGCTACACCTTC.

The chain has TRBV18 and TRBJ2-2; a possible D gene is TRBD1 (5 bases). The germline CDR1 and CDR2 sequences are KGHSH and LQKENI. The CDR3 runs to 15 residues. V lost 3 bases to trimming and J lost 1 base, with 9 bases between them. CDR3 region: CASSPRTQNTGELFF. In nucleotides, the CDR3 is TGTGCCAGCTCACCTAGGACACAGAACACCGGGGAGCTGTTTTTT.

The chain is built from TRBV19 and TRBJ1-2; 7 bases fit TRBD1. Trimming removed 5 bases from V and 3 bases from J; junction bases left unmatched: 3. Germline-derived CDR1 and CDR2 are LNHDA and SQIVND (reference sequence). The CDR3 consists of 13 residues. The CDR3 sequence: CASSRDRYYGYTF. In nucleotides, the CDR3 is TGTGCCAGTAGTCGGGACAGATACTATGGCTACACCTTC.

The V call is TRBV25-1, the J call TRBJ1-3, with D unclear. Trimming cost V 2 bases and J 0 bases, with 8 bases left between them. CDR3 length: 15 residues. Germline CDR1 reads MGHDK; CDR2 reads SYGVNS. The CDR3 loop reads CASSESTASGNTIYF. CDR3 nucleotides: TGTGCCAGCAGTGAAAGTACCGCCTCTGGAAACACCATATATTTT.

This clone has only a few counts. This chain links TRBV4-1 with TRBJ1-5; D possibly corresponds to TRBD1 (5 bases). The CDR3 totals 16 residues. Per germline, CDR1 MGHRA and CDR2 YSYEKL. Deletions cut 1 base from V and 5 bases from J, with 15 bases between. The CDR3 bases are TGCGCCAGCAGCCAAGTACCAGGGAGACGCGATCAGCCCCAGCATTTT. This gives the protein CASSQVPGRRDQPQHF.

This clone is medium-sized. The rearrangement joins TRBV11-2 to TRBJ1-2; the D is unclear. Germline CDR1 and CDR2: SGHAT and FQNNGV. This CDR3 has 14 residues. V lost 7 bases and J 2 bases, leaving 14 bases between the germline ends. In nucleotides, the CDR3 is TGTGCCAGCACCCCCGCGGGCAGAAACTATGGCTACACCTTC. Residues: CASTPAGRNYGYTF.

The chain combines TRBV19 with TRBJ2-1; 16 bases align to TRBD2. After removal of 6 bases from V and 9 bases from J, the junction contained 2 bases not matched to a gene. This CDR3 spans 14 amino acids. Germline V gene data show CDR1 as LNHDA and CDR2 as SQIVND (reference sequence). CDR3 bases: TGTGCCAGTAGGGGACTAGCGGGAGGGCCTGAGCAGTTCTTC. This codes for CASRGLAGGPEQFF.

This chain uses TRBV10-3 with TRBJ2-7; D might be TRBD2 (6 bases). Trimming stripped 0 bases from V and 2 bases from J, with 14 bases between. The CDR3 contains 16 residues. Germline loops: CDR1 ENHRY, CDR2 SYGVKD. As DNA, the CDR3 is TGTGCCATCAGTGAGTCGCCCCCCGGGGGACCCTACGAGCAGTACTTC. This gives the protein CAISESPPGGPYEQYF.

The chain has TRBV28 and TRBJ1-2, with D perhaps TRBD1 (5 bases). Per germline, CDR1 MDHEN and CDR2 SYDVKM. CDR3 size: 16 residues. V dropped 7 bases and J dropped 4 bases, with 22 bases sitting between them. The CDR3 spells CASIALGAGPFYGYTF. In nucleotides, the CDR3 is TGTGCCAGCATCGCCCTAGGGGCAGGTCCATTCTATGGCTACACCTTC.

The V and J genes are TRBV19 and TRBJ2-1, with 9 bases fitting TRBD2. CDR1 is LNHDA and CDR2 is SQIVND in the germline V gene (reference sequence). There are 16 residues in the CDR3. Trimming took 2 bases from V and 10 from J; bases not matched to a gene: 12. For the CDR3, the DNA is TGTGCCAGTAGTATAATTGCTAGCGGGATAAGGGTGGAGCAGTTCTTC. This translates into CASSIIASGIRVEQFF.

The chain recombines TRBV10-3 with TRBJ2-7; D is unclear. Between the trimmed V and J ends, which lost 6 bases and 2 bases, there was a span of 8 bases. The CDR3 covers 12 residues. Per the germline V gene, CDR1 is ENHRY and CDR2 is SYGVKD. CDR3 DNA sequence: TGTGCCATCAGCCTCCAGCCCTACGAGCAGTACTTC. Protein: CAISLQPYEQYF.

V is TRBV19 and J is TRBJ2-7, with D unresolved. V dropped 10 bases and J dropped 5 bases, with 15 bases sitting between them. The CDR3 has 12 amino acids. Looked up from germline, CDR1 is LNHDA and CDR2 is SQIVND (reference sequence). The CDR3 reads CAIKKHGHEQYF. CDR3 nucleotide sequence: TGTGCCATTAAGAAACATGGGCACGAGCAGTACTTC.

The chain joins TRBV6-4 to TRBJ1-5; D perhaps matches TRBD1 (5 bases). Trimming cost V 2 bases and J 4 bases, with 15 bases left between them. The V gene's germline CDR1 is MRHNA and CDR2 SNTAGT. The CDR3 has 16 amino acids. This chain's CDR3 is CASSDTGRKINQPQHF. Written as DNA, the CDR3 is TGTGCCAGCAGTGACACAGGCAGAAAAATAAATCAGCCCCAGCATTTT.

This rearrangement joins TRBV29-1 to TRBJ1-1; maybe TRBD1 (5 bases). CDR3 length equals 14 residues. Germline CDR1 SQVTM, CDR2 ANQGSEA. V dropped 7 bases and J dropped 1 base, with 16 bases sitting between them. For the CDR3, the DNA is TGCAGCGCGATTCCGACAGATAAGAACACTGAAGCTTTCTTT. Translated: CSAIPTDKNTEAFF.

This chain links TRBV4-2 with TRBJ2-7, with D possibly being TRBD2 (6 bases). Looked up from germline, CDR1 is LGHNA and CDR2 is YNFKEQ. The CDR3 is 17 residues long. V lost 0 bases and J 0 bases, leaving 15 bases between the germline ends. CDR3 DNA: TGTGCCAGCAGCCAAGAAGGGGAAGGTAGCGGCTCCTACGAGCAGTACTTC. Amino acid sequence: CASSQEGEGSGSYEQYF.

The CDR3 DNA follows: TGTGCCAGCAGTGACTCTCGAGGGAGCGACTACAATGAGCAGTTCTTC. Translating gives CASSDSRGSDYNEQFF. The J gene is TRBJ2-1, the V gene TRBV6-4; TRBD2 might be the D (5 bases). The V end was cut by 0 bases, the J end by 3 bases, with 12 bases between. Germline CDR1 is MRHNA and CDR2 is SNTAGT. The CDR3 extends over 16 amino acids.

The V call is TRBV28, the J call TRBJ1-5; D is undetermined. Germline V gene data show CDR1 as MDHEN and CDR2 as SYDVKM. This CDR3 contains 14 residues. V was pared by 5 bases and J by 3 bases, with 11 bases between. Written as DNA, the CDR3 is TGTGCCAGCAGTCCCGTAGGCTTCAATCAGCCCCAGCATTTT. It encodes CASSPVGFNQPQHF.

CDR3: CASSSDYSNYEQYF. The CDR3 region has the DNA TGTGCCAGCAGTTCGGACTACTCCAACTACGAGCAGTACTTC. The V and J genes are TRBV28 and TRBJ2-7, with D maybe TRBD2 (6 bases). The CDR3 has 14 residues. V was pared by 4 bases and J by 3 bases, with 13 bases between. The germline V gene encodes CDR1 MDHEN and CDR2 SYDVKM.

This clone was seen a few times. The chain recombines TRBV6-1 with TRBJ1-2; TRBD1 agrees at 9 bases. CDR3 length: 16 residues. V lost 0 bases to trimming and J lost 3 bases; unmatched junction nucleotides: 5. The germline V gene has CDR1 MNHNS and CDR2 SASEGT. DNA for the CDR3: TGTGCCAGCAGTGAAGCCGGGACAGGGAGTTACTATGGCTACACCTTC. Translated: CASSEAGTGSYYGYTF.

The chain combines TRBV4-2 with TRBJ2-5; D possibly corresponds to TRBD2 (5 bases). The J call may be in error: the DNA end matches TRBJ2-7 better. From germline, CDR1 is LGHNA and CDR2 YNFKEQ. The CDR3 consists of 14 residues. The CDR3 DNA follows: TGTGCCAGCAGCCAAGAACGGGGTTCCTACGAGCAGTACTTC. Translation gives CASSQERGSYEQYF.

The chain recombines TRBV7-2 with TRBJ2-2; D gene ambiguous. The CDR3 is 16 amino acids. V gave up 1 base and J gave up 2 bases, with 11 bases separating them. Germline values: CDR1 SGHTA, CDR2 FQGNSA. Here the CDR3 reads CASSLVYRRNTGELFF. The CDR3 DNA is TGTGCCAGCAGCTTAGTATACCGAAGAAACACCGGGGAGCTGTTTTTT.

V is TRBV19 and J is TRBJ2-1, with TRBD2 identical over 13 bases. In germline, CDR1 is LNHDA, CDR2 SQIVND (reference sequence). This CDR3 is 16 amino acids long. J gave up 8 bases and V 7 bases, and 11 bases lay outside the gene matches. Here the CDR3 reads CASTKEGTSGADEQFF. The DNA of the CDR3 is TGTGCCAGTACCAAAGAGGGGACTAGCGGGGCAGATGAGCAGTTCTTC.

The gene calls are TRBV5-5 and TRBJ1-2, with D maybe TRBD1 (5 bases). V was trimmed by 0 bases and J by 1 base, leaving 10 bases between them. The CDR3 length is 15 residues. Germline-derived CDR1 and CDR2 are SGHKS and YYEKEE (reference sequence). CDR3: CASSLALDSNYGYTF. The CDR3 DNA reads TGTGCCAGCAGCTTGGCCTTAGACAGTAACTATGGCTACACCTTC.

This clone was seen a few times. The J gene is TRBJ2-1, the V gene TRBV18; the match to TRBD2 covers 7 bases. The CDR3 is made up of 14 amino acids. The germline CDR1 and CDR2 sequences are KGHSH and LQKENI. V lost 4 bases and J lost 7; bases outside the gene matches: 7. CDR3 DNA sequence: TGTGCCAGCTCACGAGGGAGGGAACCGAATGAGCAGTTCTTC. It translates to CASSRGREPNEQFF.

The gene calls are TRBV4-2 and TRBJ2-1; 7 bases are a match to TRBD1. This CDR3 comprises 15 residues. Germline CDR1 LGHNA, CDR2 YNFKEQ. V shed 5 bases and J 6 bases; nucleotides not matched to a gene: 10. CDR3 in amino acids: CASSDHRGRVNEQFF. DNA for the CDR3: TGTGCCAGCAGCGACCACAGGGGAAGGGTCAATGAGCAGTTCTTC.

The DNA for the CDR3 is TGTGCCAGCAGTTACTCATGGGAGGTGGATGAAAAACTGTTTTTT. Encoded protein: CASSYSWEVDEKLFF. This sequence joins TRBV6-6 and TRBJ1-4; D gene ambiguous. The CDR3 covers 15 residues. The V and J ends lost 0 bases and 6 bases respectively, with 11 bases between them. Germline CDR1 MNHNY, CDR2 SVGAGI (reference sequence).